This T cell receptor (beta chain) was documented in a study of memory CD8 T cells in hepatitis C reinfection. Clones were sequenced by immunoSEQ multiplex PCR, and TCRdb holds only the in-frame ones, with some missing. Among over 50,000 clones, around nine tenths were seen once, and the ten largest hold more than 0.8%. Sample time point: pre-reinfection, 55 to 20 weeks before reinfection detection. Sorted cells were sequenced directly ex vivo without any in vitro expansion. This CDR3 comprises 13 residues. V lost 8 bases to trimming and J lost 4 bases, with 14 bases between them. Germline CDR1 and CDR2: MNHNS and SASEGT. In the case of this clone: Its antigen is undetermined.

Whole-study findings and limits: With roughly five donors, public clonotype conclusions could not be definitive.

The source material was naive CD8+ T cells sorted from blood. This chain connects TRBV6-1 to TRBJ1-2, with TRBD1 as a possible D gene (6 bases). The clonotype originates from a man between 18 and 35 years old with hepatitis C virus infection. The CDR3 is CASADSSSYGYTF. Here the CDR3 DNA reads TGTGCCAGCGCGGACAGCTCCTCCTATGGCTACACCTTC.